A single sample gave rise to the 29 T cell receptor beta chains below, sequenced in a study of OX40 agonist ivuxolimab in advanced cancers. Sequencing used immunoSEQ multiplex PCR; TCRdb keeps in-frame clones, though not all of them. Of 35,000 to 50,000 clones listed, 88% are singletons. This specimen was CD4+ or CD8+ T cells sorted from blood, taken in a trial of the OX40 agonist ivuxolimab. These receptors were obtained from an adult with an advanced solid tumor such as melanoma, head and neck, liver or kidney cancer.

CDR3 region: CASSPSPGPREQYF. The DNA of the CDR3 is TGTGCCAGCAGCCCCAGTCCCGGACCTCGCGAGCAGTACTTC. This chain connects TRBV5-5 to TRBJ2-7; D uncertain. The V gene lost 4 bases and the J gene lost 6 bases, with 17 bases spanning the gap. CDR1 and CDR2 (germline): SGHKS, YYEKEE (reference sequence). The CDR3 loop spans 14 amino acids. The whole variable domain, remainder taken from reference TRBV5-5 and TRBJ2-7, is DAGVTQSPTHLIKTRGQQVTLRCSPISGHKSVSWYQQVLGQGPQFIFQYYEKEERGRGNFPDRFSARQFPNYSSELNVNALLLGDSALYLCASSPSPGPREQYFGPGTRLTVT.

This clone was recorded once. The rearrangement uses TRBV7-9 and TRBJ2-1, with a weak D call TRBD2 (6 bases). The CDR3 covers 15 residues. Germline assignment: CDR1 SEHNR and CDR2 FQNEAQ (reference sequence). Trimming took off 1 base at V and 4 bases at J, with 11 bases between the two ends. CDR3 in DNA: TGTGCCAGCAGCTTAGGTGGCGGGACGTACAATGAGCAGTTCTTC. This codes for CASSLGGGTYNEQFF.

This chain uses TRBV5-6 with TRBJ2-7; 9 nucleotides agree with TRBD1. The CDR3 is made up of 16 amino acids. Trimming at V came to 5 bases and at J to 3 bases, leaving 12 bases not matched to a gene. Germline assignment: CDR1 SGHDT and CDR2 YYEEEE. The CDR3 coding sequence is TGTGCCAGCAGTCCCCAGGCGGGACAGGGTTTCTACGAGCAGTACTTC. As protein: CASSPQAGQGFYEQYF.

V and J are TRBV5-1 and TRBJ2-7; the D is unclear. The CDR3 has 15 amino acids. V lost 4 bases to trimming and J lost 1 base, with 15 bases between them. The V gene's germline CDR1 is SGHRS and CDR2 YFSETQ. In nucleotides, the CDR3 is TGCGCCAGCAGCCGCATGGGGTCCCCTTCCTACGAGCAGTACTTC. Amino acid sequence: CASSRMGSPSYEQYF.

There are a few counts of this clone. This chain joins TRBV4-1 and TRBJ2-1, with a possible D match to TRBD1 (5 bases). Trimming took off 1 base at V and 8 bases at J, with 15 bases between the two ends. The CDR3 loop spans 15 amino acids. From germline, CDR1 is MGHRA and CDR2 YSYEKL. The CDR3 loop reads CASSQVGAGIDEQFF. The DNA of the CDR3 is TGCGCCAGCAGCCAAGTAGGGGCAGGAATCGATGAGCAGTTCTTC.

The chain is built from TRBV5-1 and TRBJ1-1; D is ambiguous. CDR1 is SGHRS and CDR2 is YFSETQ in the germline V gene. Trimming removed 5 bases from V and 1 base from J, with 6 bases in between. The CDR3 runs 12 residues. In nucleotides, the CDR3 is TGCGCCAGCAGGGGCCCGAACACTGAAGCTTTCTTT. It codes for CASRGPNTEAFF.

This chain connects TRBV27 to TRBJ2-3, with TRBD2 as a possible D gene (5 bases). Trimming took 5 bases from V and 1 from J, leaving 16 bases between them. Germline loops: CDR1 MNHEY, CDR2 SMNVEV (reference sequence). The CDR3 is 16 amino acids. The DNA for the CDR3 is TGTGCCAGCAGTACATTATACGGGGTCGGCACAGATACGCAGTATTTT. Its translation: CASSTLYGVGTDTQYF.

The CDR3 is CASRGTGNQPQHF. The DNA of the CDR3 is TGTGCCAGCAGAGGGACAGGGAATCAGCCCCAGCATTTT. J is TRBJ1-5 and V is TRBV2; TRBD1 matches 9 bases. The CDR3 is 13 amino acids. Unmatched junction bases numbered 1, after V lost 6 bases and J lost 4 bases. Per the germline V gene, CDR1 is SNHLY and CDR2 is FYNNEI.

This clone was counted once. The rearrangement links TRBV6-6 to TRBJ1-1; no definite D call. Germline V gene lookup returns CDR1 MNHNY and CDR2 SVGAGI (reference sequence). This CDR3 has 13 residues. Trimming cost V 2 bases and J 1 base, with 5 bases left between them. The CDR3 sequence is CASSYEGNTEAFF. CDR3 bases: TGTGCCAGCAGTTACGAGGGGAACACTGAAGCTTTCTTT.

The rearrangement links TRBV7-9 to TRBJ2-7; 8 positions match TRBD2. CDR1 SEHNR and CDR2 FQNEAQ come from the germline V gene (reference sequence). The CDR3 is made up of 13 amino acids. V shed 4 bases and J 3 bases; nucleotides not matched to a gene: 2. The CDR3 region has the DNA TGTGCCAGCAGCTCGAGCGGGAGCTACGAGCAGTACTTC. Translation: CASSSSGSYEQYF.

J is TRBJ2-1 and V is TRBV4-2; TRBD2 matches at 7 bases. J gave up 8 bases and V 0 bases, and 7 bases lay outside the gene matches. Germline V gene sequence: CDR1 LGHNA, CDR2 YNFKEQ. This CDR3 has 15 amino acids. The CDR3 protein is CASSQDQSGNDEQFF. In nucleotides, the CDR3 is TGTGCCAGCAGCCAAGATCAAAGCGGGAACGATGAGCAGTTCTTC.

The chain combines TRBV27 with TRBJ1-2; possible D gene TRBD1, 6 bases. Trimming removed 3 bases from V and 5 bases from J, with 16 bases in between. CDR3 length: 15 residues. Per the germline V gene, CDR1 is MNHEY and CDR2 is SMNVEV (reference sequence). The CDR3 DNA follows: TGTGCCAGCAGTTTCGGGGGCCCAGGGGCTTATGGCTACACCTTC. As protein: CASSFGGPGAYGYTF.

This sequence joins TRBV29-1 and TRBJ2-5; D gene ambiguous. CDR1 is SQVTM and CDR2 is ANQGSEA in the germline V gene. CDR3 length equals 12 residues. With 1 base removed from V and 5 bases from J, the gap between germline ends came to 8 bases. The CDR3 nucleotides are TGCAGCGTTGAAGGGGCCGAGGAGACCCAGTACTTC. It translates to CSVEGAEETQYF.

J is TRBJ2-7 and V is TRBV14; D perhaps matches TRBD2 (5 bases). This CDR3 spans 15 amino acids. The germline gives CDR1 SGHDN, CDR2 FVKESK. V dropped 5 bases and J dropped 3 bases, with 17 bases sitting between them. CDR3 sequence (DNA): TGTGCCAGCAGCGTCTACGCGGGCCCAGGCTACGAGCAGTACTTC. Translated, it gives CASSVYAGPGYEQYF.

The rearrangement uses TRBV7-9 and TRBJ2-1; D remains ambiguous. Germline CDR1 and CDR2: SEHNR and FQNEAQ (reference sequence). CDR3 length equals 13 residues. With 3 bases removed from V and 3 bases from J, the gap between germline ends came to 6 bases. The CDR3, as DNA: TGTGCCAGCAGCTTCGGAGACTACAATGAGCAGTTCTTC. Translating gives CASSFGDYNEQFF.

Remarks on this clone: The sample contains more than one DNA sequence encoding this CDR3. This sequence joins TRBV27 and TRBJ1-1; D unclear. Germline CDR1 and CDR2: MNHEY and SMNVEV (reference sequence). The CDR3 extends over 14 amino acids. The ends were cut back, 5 bases at V and 0 bases at J, with 10 bases in the middle. The CDR3 loop reads CASSGSQLNTEAFF. The CDR3 DNA is TGTGCCAGCAGTGGGAGCCAGTTGAACACTGAAGCTTTCTTT.

In its sample, this clone was seen once. The rearrangement links TRBV5-4 to TRBJ2-7; D might be TRBD1 (6 bases). The CDR3 spans 16 residues. Germline CDR1 reads SGHNT; CDR2 reads YYREEE (reference sequence). Trimming took off 3 bases at V and 2 bases at J, with 18 bases between the two ends. The CDR3 loop is CASSSGPTGTTYEQYF. The CDR3 DNA follows: TGTGCCAGCAGCTCCGGCCCGACAGGAACGACCTACGAGCAGTACTTC.

This chain joins TRBV27 and TRBJ1-1; perhaps TRBD1 as D (5 bases). The CDR3 has 12 residues. Trimming pared 5 bases from V and 4 bases from J, leaving 8 bases between. The germline gives CDR1 MNHEY, CDR2 SMNVEV (reference sequence). This chain's CDR3 is CASSGGLTEAFF. CDR3 nucleotides: TGTGCCAGCAGTGGGGGTCTCACTGAAGCTTTCTTT.

The chain has TRBV27 and TRBJ1-1; 10 bases fit TRBD1. This CDR3 is 15 amino acids long. Per the germline V gene, CDR1 is MNHEY and CDR2 is SMNVEV (reference sequence). The trim removed 7 bases at V and 1 base at J, leaving 6 bases unmatched. The CDR3 coding sequence is TGTGCCAGCACTGGACAGGGGGTAGAGAACACTGAAGCTTTCTTT. It is translated as CASTGQGVENTEAFF.

The V gene is TRBV5-5, the J gene TRBJ2-1; no clear D gene. Germline CDR1 and CDR2: SGHKS and YYEKEE (reference sequence). The V end was cut by 0 bases, the J end by 8 bases, with 3 bases between. The CDR3 sequence is 11 residues long. The DNA for the CDR3 is TGTGCCAGCAGCTTGGCCCATGAGCAGTTCTTC. Its translation is CASSLAHEQFF.

Only one count was recorded for this clone. V is TRBV19 and J is TRBJ2-7, with TRBD2 matching 11 bases. The germline gives CDR1 LNHDA, CDR2 SQIVND (reference sequence). Trimming cost V 6 bases and J 7 bases; bases outside gene matches: 11. The CDR3 sequence is 15 residues long. The CDR3 nucleotides are TGTGCCAGTAGCAACGAACTAGCGGGAGCCCAGGAGCAGTACTTC. Translating gives CASSNELAGAQEQYF.

V usage is TRBV10-2 and J usage is TRBJ2-7; D is undetermined. Trimming cost V 0 bases and J 2 bases, with 5 bases left between them. The CDR3 is made up of 13 amino acids. Germline values: CDR1 WSHSY, CDR2 SAAADI. As DNA, the CDR3 is TGCGCCAGCAGTGAGTCCAGCCCCTACGAGCAGTACTTC. It is translated as CASSESSPYEQYF.

The chain carries TRBV27 and TRBJ2-6; tentatively, D is TRBD2 (6 bases). The CDR3 sequence is 18 residues long. Germline CDR1 reads MNHEY; CDR2 reads SMNVEV (reference sequence). With 6 bases removed from V and 4 bases from J, the gap between germline ends came to 22 bases. The CDR3 DNA sequence: TGTGCCAGCAGAATAGGACTACCCACTCTCCCCGGGGCCAACGTCCTGACTTTC. Translation gives CASRIGLPTLPGANVLTF.

There are a few counts of this clone. This chain joins TRBV6-6 and TRBJ1-2, with unresolved D. Between the trimmed V and J ends, which lost 11 bases and 4 bases, there was a span of 17 bases. The CDR3 sequence is 13 residues long. Germline V CDR1 and CDR2: MNHNY, SVGAGI (reference sequence). This CDR3 is CASFGRVRYGYTF. In nucleotides, the CDR3 is TGTGCCTCCTTCGGGAGGGTTCGCTATGGCTACACCTTC.

The chain links TRBV27 to TRBJ1-1, with a weak D call TRBD1 (5 bases). Germline V gene sequence: CDR1 MNHEY, CDR2 SMNVEV (reference sequence). Trimming removed 8 bases from V and 1 base from J, with 17 bases in between. CDR3 length equals 15 residues. Here the CDR3 DNA reads TGTGCCAGCTACCCTTTGGGGCCACCGAACACTGAAGCTTTCTTT. Protein sequence: CASYPLGPPNTEAFF.

V usage is TRBV27 and J usage is TRBJ2-5, with D perhaps TRBD2 (6 bases). CDR3 size: 15 residues. V was shortened by 5 bases and J by 4 bases, with 17 bases between the two germline ends. Germline assignment: CDR1 MNHEY and CDR2 SMNVEV (reference sequence). Here the CDR3 reads CASSLVAGSGETQYF. In nucleotides, the CDR3 is TGTGCCAGCAGTCTCGTTGCGGGGTCGGGAGAGACCCAGTACTTC.

The rearrangement links TRBV7-8 to TRBJ2-1; D may be TRBD1 or TRBD2 (5 bases each). Per germline, CDR1 SGHVS and CDR2 FQNEAQ. Trimming removed 3 bases at V and 2 bases at J, with 17 bases between. The CDR3 length is 17 residues. The CDR3 protein is CASSLDGAEGTYNEQFF. CDR3 DNA: TGTGCCAGCAGCTTGGACGGGGCCGAGGGGACCTACAATGAGCAGTTCTTC. Full variable domain (remainder filled in from reference TRBV7-8 and TRBJ2-1): GAGVSQSPRYKVAKRGQDVALRCDPISGHVSLFWYQQALGQGPEFLTYFQNEAQLDKSGLPSDRFFAERPEGSVSTLKIQRTQQEDSAVYLCASSLDGAEGTYNEQFFGPGTRLTVL.

The V gene is TRBV18, the J gene TRBJ1-1; tentatively, D is TRBD1 (6 bases). This CDR3 contains 16 residues. With 4 bases removed from V and 1 base from J, the gap between germline ends came to 16 bases. Germline CDR1 reads KGHSH; CDR2 reads LQKENI. CDR3 residues: CASSHSPGETNTEAFF. CDR3 in DNA: TGTGCCAGCTCACACTCACCAGGGGAGACGAACACTGAAGCTTTCTTT.

The chain links TRBV23-1 to TRBJ1-2; a possible D gene is TRBD1 (5 bases). TRBV23-1 is known as an ORF, though its function is uncertain. The CDR3 runs 16 residues. V was trimmed by 0 bases and J by 8 bases, leaving 19 bases between them. CDR3: CASSQSAWRQGCGYTF. The CDR3 coding sequence is TGCGCCAGCAGTCAATCCGCTTGGCGGCAGGGCTGCGGCTACACCTTC.